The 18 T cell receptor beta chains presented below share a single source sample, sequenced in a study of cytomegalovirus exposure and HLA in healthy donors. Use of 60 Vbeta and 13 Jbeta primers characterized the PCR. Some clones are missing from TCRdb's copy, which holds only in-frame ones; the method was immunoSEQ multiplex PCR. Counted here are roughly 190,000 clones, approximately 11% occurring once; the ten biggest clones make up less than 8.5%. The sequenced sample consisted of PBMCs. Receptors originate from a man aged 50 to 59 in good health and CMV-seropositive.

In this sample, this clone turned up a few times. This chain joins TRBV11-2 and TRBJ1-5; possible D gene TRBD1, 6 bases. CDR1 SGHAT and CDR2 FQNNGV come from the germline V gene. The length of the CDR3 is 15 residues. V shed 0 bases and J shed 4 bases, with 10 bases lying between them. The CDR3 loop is CASSLEWGTNQPQHF. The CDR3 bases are TGTGCCAGCAGCTTAGAGTGGGGGACAAATCAGCCCCAGCATTTT.

CDR3 region: CASSVGGNRETQYF. The CDR3, as DNA: TGTGCCAGCAGCGTCGGGGGGAACAGGGAGACCCAGTACTTC. V is TRBV9 and J is TRBJ2-5; 7 positions agree with TRBD2. From germline, CDR1 is SGDLS and CDR2 YYNGEE. V gave up 2 bases and J gave up 5 bases; unmatched junction bases: 6. The CDR3 runs to 14 residues.

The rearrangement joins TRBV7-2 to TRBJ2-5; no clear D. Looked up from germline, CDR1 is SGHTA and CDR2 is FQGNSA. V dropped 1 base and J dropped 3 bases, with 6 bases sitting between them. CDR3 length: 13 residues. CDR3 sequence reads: CASSLGGKETQYF. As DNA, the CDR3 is TGTGCCAGCAGCTTAGGAGGTAAAGAGACCCAGTACTTC.

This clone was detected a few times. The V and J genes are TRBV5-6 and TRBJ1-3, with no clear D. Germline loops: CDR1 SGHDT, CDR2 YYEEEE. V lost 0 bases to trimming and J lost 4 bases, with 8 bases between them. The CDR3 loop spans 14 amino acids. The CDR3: CASSLAPGGNTIYF. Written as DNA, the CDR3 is TGTGCCAGCAGCTTGGCCCCCGGGGGAAACACCATATATTTT.

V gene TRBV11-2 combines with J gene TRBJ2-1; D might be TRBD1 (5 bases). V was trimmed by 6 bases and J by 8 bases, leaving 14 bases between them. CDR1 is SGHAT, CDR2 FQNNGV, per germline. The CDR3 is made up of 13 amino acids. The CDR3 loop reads CASSFQGLHEQFF. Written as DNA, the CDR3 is TGTGCCAGCAGTTTCCAGGGATTGCATGAGCAGTTCTTC.

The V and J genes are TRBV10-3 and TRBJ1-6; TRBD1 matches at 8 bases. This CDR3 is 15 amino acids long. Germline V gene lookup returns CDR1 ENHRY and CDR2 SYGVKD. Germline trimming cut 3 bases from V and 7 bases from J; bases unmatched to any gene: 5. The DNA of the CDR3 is TGTGCCATCAGTGATTTACAGGGGGTCAATTCACCCCTCCACTTT. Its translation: CAISDLQGVNSPLHF.

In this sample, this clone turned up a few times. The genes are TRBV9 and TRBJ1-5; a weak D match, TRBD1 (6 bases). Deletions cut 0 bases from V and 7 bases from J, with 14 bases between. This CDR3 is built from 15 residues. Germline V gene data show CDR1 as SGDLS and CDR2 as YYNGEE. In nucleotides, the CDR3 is TGTGCCAGCAGCGTAGGAGGGGGTTTGCGGCAGCCCCAGCATTTT. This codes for CASSVGGGLRQPQHF.

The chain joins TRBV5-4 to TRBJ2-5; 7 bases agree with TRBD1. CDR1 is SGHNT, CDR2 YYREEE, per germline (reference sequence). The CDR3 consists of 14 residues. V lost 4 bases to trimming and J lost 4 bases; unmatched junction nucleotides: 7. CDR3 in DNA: TGTGCCAGCAGCAGGACAGGACGAGGAGAGACCCAGTACTTC. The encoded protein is CASSRTGRGETQYF.

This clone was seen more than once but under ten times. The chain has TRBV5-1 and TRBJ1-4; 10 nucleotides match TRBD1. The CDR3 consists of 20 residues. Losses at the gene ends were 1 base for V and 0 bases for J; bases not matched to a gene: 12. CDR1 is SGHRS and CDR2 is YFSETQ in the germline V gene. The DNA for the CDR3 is TGCGCCAGCAGCTTGAGGGGACAGGGGACGTCAGTTGCAACTAATGAAAAACTGTTTTTT. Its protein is CASSLRGQGTSVATNEKLFF.

CDR3 loop: CASSLTAGGAKMNTEAFF. DNA of the CDR3: TGTGCCAGCTCACTAACAGCAGGGGGCGCGAAAATGAACACTGAAGCTTTCTTT. The chain uses TRBV18 and TRBJ1-1, with TRBD1 matching 8 bases. This CDR3 is 18 amino acids long. With 4 bases clipped from V and 0 bases from J, the junction kept 13 bases outside the gene matches. Germline V CDR1 and CDR2: KGHSH, LQKENI. Full variable domain (outside the CDR3, taken from reference TRBV18 and TRBJ1-1): NAGVMQNPRHLVRRRGQEARLRCSPMKGHSHVYWYRQLPEEGLKFMVYLQKENIIDESGMPKERFSAEFPKEGPSILRIQQVVRGDSAAYFCASSLTAGGAKMNTEAFFGQGTRLTVV.

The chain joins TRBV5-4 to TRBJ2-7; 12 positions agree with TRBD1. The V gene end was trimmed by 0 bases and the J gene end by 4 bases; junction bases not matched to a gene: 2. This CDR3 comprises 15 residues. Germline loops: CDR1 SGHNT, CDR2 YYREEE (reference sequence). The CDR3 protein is CASSLGGQGAYEQYF. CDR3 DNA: TGTGCCAGCAGCTTGGGGGGACAGGGGGCTTACGAGCAGTACTTC.

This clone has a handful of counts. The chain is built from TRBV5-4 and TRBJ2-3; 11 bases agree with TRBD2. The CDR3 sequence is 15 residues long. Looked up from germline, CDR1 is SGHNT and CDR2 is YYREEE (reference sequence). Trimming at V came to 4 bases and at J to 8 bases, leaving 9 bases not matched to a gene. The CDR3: CASSGVAGGRATQYF. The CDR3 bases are TGTGCCAGCAGCGGGGTAGCGGGGGGGCGTGCTACGCAGTATTTT.

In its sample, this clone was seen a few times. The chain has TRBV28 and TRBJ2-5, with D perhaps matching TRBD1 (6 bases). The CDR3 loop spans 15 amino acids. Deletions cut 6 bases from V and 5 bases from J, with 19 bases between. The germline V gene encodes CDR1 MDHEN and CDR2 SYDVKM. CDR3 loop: CASSSPGHPRETQYF. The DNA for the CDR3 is TGTGCCAGCAGCTCCCCGGGACACCCACGGGAGACCCAGTACTTC.

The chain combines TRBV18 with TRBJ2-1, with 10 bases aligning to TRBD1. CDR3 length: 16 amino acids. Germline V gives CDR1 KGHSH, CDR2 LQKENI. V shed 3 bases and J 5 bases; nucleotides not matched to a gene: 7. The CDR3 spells CASSPPGTGADNEQFF. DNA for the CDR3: TGTGCCAGCTCACCTCCCGGGACAGGGGCTGACAATGAGCAGTTCTTC.

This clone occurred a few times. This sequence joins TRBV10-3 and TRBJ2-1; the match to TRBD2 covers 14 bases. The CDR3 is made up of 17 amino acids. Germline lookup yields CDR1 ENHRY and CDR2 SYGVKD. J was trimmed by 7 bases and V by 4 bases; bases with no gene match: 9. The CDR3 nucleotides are TGTGCCATCAGTGGGGGGACTAGCGGGGGCCGAGGTAATGAGCAGTTCTTC. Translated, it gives CAISGGTSGGRGNEQFF.

CDR3 bases: TGTGCCAGCAGTCCCCTGGCGGGGGGCCCAGAGACCCAGTACTTC. It codes for CASSPLAGGPETQYF. V usage is TRBV11-2 and J usage is TRBJ2-5; 8 bases agree with TRBD2. CDR1 and CDR2 from the germline V gene are SGHAT and FQNNGV. Unmatched junction bases numbered 10, after V lost 6 bases and J lost 4 bases. This CDR3 is 15 amino acids long.

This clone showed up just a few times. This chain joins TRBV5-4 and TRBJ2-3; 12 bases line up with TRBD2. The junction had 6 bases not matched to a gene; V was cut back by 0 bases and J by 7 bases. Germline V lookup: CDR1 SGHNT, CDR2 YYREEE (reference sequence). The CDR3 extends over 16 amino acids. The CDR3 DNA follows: TGTGCCAGCAGCTTGGCCCCACTAGCGGGGGGAAATACGCAGTATTTT. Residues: CASSLAPLAGGNTQYF.

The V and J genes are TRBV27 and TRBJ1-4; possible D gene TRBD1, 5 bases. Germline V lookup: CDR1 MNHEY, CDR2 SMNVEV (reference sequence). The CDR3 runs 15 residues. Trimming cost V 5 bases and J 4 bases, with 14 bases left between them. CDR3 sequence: CASSLSGGGNEKLFF. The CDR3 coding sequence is TGTGCCAGCAGTCTCTCCGGCGGGGGTAATGAAAAACTGTTTTTT.